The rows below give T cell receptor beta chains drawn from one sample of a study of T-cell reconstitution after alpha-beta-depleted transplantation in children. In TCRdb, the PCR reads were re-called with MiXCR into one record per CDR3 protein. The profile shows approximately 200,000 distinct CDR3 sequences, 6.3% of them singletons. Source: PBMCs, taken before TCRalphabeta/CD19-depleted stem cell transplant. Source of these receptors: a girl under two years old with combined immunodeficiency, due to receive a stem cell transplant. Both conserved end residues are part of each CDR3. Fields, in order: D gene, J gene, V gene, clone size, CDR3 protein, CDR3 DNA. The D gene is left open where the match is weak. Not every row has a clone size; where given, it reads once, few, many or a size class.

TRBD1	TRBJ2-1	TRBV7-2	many	CASSLGADRAGFEQFF	TGTGCCAGCAGCTTAGGGGCGGACAGGGCGGGGTTTGAGCAGTTCTTC
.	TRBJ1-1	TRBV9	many	CASSVGGLTEAFF	TGTGCCAGCAGCGTGGGTGGGCTCACTGAAGCTTTCTTT
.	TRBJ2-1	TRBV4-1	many	CASSQDRGTYNEQFF	TGCGCCAGCAGCCAAGATCGGGGAACTTACAATGAGCAGTTCTTC
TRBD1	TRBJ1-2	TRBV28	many	CASSFWGYRGLFNYGYTF	TGTGCCAGCAGTTTTTGGGGCTACAGGGGGCTGTTTAACTATGGCTACACCTTC
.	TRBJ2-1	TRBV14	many	CASSYYPVGEQFF	TGTGCCAGCAGCTACTACCCCGTCGGTGAGCAGTTCTTC
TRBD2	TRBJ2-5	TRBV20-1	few	CSASPGILADQETQYF	TGCAGTGCTAGCCCCGGTATACTAGCGGACCAAGAGACCCAGTACTTC
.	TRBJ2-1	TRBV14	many	CASSRVVGSYNEQFF	TGTGCCAGCAGCCGGGTTGTGGGCTCCTACAATGAGCAGTTCTTC
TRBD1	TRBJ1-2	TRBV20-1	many	CSASVVLGQHPQGYTF	TGCAGTGCTAGTGTGGTCTTGGGACAGCACCCTCAAGGCTACACCTTC
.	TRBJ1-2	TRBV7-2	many	CASSPGIGPYGYTF	TGTGCCAGCAGCCCAGGGATAGGTCCCTATGGCTACACCTTC
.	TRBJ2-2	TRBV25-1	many	CASSVGPTNTGELFF	TGTGCCAGCAGTGTGGGACCTACGAACACCGGGGAGCTGTTTTTT
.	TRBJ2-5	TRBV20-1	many	CSAREETQYF	TGCAGTGCTAGAGAAGAGACCCAGTACTTC
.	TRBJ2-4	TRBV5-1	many	CASSLAGKNIQYF	TGCGCCAGCAGCTTGGCCGGGAAAAACATTCAGTACTTC
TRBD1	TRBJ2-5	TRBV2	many	CAIRQGRRETQYF	TGTGCCATCAGACAGGGCCGGAGGGAGACCCAGTACTTC
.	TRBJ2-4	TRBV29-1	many	CSVEDHEGKNIQYF	TGCAGCGTTGAAGATCATGAGGGCAAAAACATTCAGTACTTC
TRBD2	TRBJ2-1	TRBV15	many	CATSRVLGLLAGEFYNEQFF	TGTGCCACCAGCAGAGTTTTGGGCCTACTAGCGGGAGAATTCTACAATGAGCAGTTCTTC
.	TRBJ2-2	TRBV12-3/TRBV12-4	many	CASSLPGVGTGELFF	TGTGCCAGCAGTTTACCAGGGGTTGGAACCGGGGAGCTGTTTTTT
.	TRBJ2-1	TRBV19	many	CASSIGGAHNEQFF	TGTGCCAGTAGTATAGGGGGGGCTCACAATGAGCAGTTCTTC
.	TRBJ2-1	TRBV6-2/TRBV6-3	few	CASSYRVQNEQFF	TGTGCCAGCAGTTACCGGGTTCAAAATGAGCAGTTCTTC
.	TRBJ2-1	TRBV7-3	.	CASSPRGAGEQFF	TGTGCCAGCAGCCCCCGAGGAGCAGGCGAGCAGTTCTTC
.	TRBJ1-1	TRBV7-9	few	CASSLGHVAFF	TGTGCCAGCAGCTTAGGGCATGTGGCTTTCTTT
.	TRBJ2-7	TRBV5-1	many	CASSPRGPNEQYF	TGCGCCAGCAGCCCCCGGGGGCCGAACGAGCAGTACTTC
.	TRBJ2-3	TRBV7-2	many	CASILTRGRQSTDTQYF	TGTGCCAGCATCCTCACGAGGGGACGACAAAGCACAGATACGCAGTATTTT
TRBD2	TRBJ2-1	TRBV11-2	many	CASSLSPGGAREQFF	TGTGCCAGCAGCTTAAGCCCCGGGGGGGCAAGGGAGCAGTTCTTC
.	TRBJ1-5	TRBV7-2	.	CASSLDRFYQPQHF	TGTGCCAGCAGCTTAGATCGGTTTTATCAGCCCCAGCATTTT
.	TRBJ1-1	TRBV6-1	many	CASSPGWPLNTEAFF	TGTGCCAGCAGCCCAGGTTGGCCCTTGAACACTGAAGCTTTCTTT
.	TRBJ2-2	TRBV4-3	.	CASSQEGSVNTGELFF	TGCGCCAGCAGCCAAGAAGGCTCGGTGAACACCGGGGAGCTGTTTTTT
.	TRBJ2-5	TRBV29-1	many	CSAGPHGETQYF	TGCAGCGCCGGGCCCCACGGAGAGACCCAGTACTTC
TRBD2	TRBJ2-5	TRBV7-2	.	CASSGLAGVGETQYF	TGTGCCAGCAGCGGACTAGCGGGGGTAGGGGAGACCCAGTACTTC
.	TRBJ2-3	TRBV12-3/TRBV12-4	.	CASSPLVDTQYF	TGTGCCAGCAGTCCCCTAGTCGATACGCAGTATTTT
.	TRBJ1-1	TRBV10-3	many	CATWDTKVGTEAFF	TGTGCCACCTGGGACACCAAGGTGGGCACTGAAGCTTTCTTT
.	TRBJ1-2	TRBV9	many	CASSVASADYYGYTF	TGTGCCAGCAGCGTAGCTTCGGCGGATTACTATGGCTACACCTTC
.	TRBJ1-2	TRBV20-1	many	CSARDDWDGYTF	TGCAGTGCTAGAGATGATTGGGATGGCTACACCTTC
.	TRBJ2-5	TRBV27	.	CASSFLGEGTQYF	TGTGCCAGCAGTTTCTTGGGGGAAGGGACCCAGTACTTC
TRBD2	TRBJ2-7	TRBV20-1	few	CSASGSGPSPYEQYF	TGCAGTGCTAGCGGTAGCGGGCCCAGTCCCTACGAGCAGTACTTC
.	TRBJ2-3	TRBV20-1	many	CSARDPTSPDNPEAPDTQYF	TGCAGTGCTAGAGATCCCACGAGTCCCGACAATCCCGAAGCACCAGATACGCAGTATTTT
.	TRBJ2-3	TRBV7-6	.	CASSLTITDTQYF	TGTGCCAGCAGCTTGACTATCACAGATACGCAGTATTTT
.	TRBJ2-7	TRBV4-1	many	CASSQDNLGGSTYEQYF	TGCGCCAGCAGCCAAGATAATCTTGGCGGGTCCACCTACGAGCAGTACTTC
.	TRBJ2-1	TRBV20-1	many	CSAWDSYNEQFF	TGCAGTGCTTGGGACTCTTACAATGAGCAGTTCTTC
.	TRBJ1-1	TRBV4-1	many	CASSPTESQMNTEAFF	TGCGCCAGCAGCCCAACAGAATCCCAAATGAACACTGAAGCTTTCTTT